The clone carrying this T cell receptor (beta chain) ranks as medium-sized (0.01 to 0.1%) in terms of frequency. Its antigen is as yet unknown. This specimen belongs to a study of CD8 T cells in cerebrospinal fluid in Alzheimer's disease. Across the whole study: Two single-cell methods, plate-based nested PCR and droplet-based sequencing, assessed CSF clonal expansion. Overall study results and limits: Finding EBV-specific TCRs in cerebrospinal fluid does not show EBV causes Alzheimer's disease.

The CDR3 is 14 amino acids. Looked up from germline, CDR1 is SEHNR and CDR2 is FQNEAQ (reference sequence). Confirmation of patient neurodegeneration relied on biomarkers such as neurofilament, amyloid-beta and tau. 10X single-cell V(D)J and 5' gene-expression libraries profiled CSF cells. TCRdb re-called the 10x single-cell sequencing reads and catalogs CDR3 proteins one per entry, DNA excluded. Here the sample table reports roughly 1,700 distinct CDR3 sequences. The sequenced sample was cerebrospinal fluid. This sequence originates from a human donor with mild cognitive impairment. The J gene is TRBJ2-7, the V gene TRBV7-9; TCRdb proposes TRBD1, but this gene call is untestable without DNA. The CDR3 sequence: CASSLGDAFDEQYF.